This TCR beta chain was identified in a study of T cells in Graves' hyperthyroidism and ophthalmopathy. This clonotype was picked up a small number of times. Its target is not known. Points from the study as a whole: Blood also carried most thyroid clonotypes expanded above 0.001. With a median lead of about six months before onset, the model predicted ophthalmopathy.

Per the germline V gene, CDR1 is DFQATT and CDR2 is SNEGSKA (reference sequence). V lost 3 bases to trimming and J lost 0 bases; unmatched junction nucleotides: 7. The CDR3 consists of 15 residues. Amplification of TCR beta CDR3 regions was performed using RNA transcripts as template. Using the HTBI primer set, a first-round RT-PCR was run on the TCR CDR3. TCRdb analysed the multiplex PCR reads with MiXCR anew, one entry per CDR3 protein. This sample yields approximately 570,000 distinct CDR3 sequences, of which 20% are seen a single time; less than 55% belongs to the top ten. Material: blood. This sequence was found in a man between 35 and 55 years old with Graves' ophthalmopathy. The genes are TRBV20-1 and TRBJ2-5; TRBD1 matches 7 bases. The CDR3 loop reads CSARTLTGYQETQYF. For the CDR3, the DNA is TGCAGTGCTAGGACCCTGACAGGGTACCAAGAGACCCAGTACTTC.